This entry lists 21 T cell receptor beta chains sequenced from one sample in a study of T cell responses to AZD1222 COVID-19 vaccine. Assay: immunoSEQ multiplex PCR; the TCRdb copy retains only in-frame clones and omits some. This table has roughly 130,000 clones, roughly 88% appearing once. Material: peripheral blood, obtained on day 0 of AZD1222 vaccination. Source of these receptors: an adult in good health.

The V gene is TRBV5-1, the J gene TRBJ2-7, with a weak D call TRBD2 (6 bases). Germline-derived CDR1 and CDR2 are SGHRS and YFSETQ. CDR3 length: 16 amino acids. The germline V and J ends were trimmed by 1 base and 1 base, with 15 bases remaining between them. The DNA for the CDR3 is TGCGCCAGCAGCTTGACCCGATCCGGGGGATCCTACGAGCAGTACTTC. Its translation: CASSLTRSGGSYEQYF.

This chain links TRBV6-2 or TRBV6-3 with TRBJ2-1, with D maybe TRBD1 (5 bases). CDR3 size: 15 residues. From germline, CDR1 is MNHEY and CDR2 SVGEGT. Trimming stripped 4 bases from V and 7 bases from J, with 17 bases between. Written as DNA, the CDR3 is TGTGCCAGCAGTTCTTTGACAGACCCTTGGAATGAGCAGTTCTTC. Its translation: CASSSLTDPWNEQFF.

The chain combines TRBV30 with TRBJ1-4; D is unresolved. V lost 0 bases, J lost 8 bases, and 7 bases lay in between. Germline assignment: CDR1 GTSNPN and CDR2 SVGIG (reference sequence). This CDR3 has 12 residues. CDR3 nucleotide sequence: TGTGCCTGGAGTGTCCCTTGGGAAAAACTGTTTTTT. Translating it yields CAWSVPWEKLFF. The complete variable domain, with remaining parts taken from reference TRBV30 and TRBJ1-4, reads SQTIHQWPATLVQPVGSPLSLECTVEGTSNPNLYWYRQAAGRGLQLLFYSVGIGQISSEVPQNLSASRPQDRQFILSSKKLLLSDSGFYLCAWSVPWEKLFFGSGTQLSVL.

J is TRBJ1-3 and V is TRBV18; D ambiguous. The V gene's germline CDR1 is KGHSH and CDR2 LQKENI. The CDR3 contains 16 residues. V was cut by 0 bases and J by 2 bases, with 11 bases left in between. This CDR3 is CASSPPLGRPGNTIYF. The DNA for the CDR3 is TGTGCCAGCTCACCACCGCTCGGGCGGCCTGGAAACACCATATATTTT. Full variable domain (outside the CDR3, taken from reference TRBV18 and TRBJ1-3): NAGVMQNPRHLVRRRGQEARLRCSPMKGHSHVYWYRQLPEEGLKFMVYLQKENIIDESGMPKERFSAEFPKEGPSILRIQQVVRGDSAAYFCASSPPLGRPGNTIYFGEGSWLTVV.

This clone was recorded only once. The chain uses TRBV18 and TRBJ2-2; weak D call: TRBD2 (6 bases). Germline CDR1 is KGHSH and CDR2 is LQKENI. Trimming took off 6 bases at V and 1 base at J, with 24 bases between the two ends. This CDR3 is 19 amino acids long. The CDR3 reads CASSLAARTGLLNTGELFF. CDR3 nucleotides: TGTGCCAGCTCCCTCGCGGCCCGGACTGGACTACTGAACACCGGGGAGCTGTTTTTT.

The CDR3 bases are TGCGCCAGCAGGAGCCGGCCAGGGGCCACCATTGGAAACACCATATATTTT. It translates to CASRSRPGATIGNTIYF. The chain combines TRBV5-1 with TRBJ1-3; the D gene is possibly TRBD1 (6 bases). Trimming stripped 5 bases from V and 3 bases from J, with 21 bases between. CDR1 is SGHRS and CDR2 is YFSETQ in the germline V gene. The CDR3 contains 17 residues.

The chain uses TRBV7-2 and TRBJ1-1; no firm D call. Germline V gene sequence: CDR1 SGHTA, CDR2 FQGNSA. The V and J ends lost 0 bases and 4 bases respectively, with 6 bases between them. This CDR3 comprises 13 residues. The CDR3 nucleotides read TGTGCCAGCAGCTTAGCAAGCCTCACTGAAGCTTTCTTT. Its translation: CASSLASLTEAFF.

This chain connects TRBV15 to TRBJ1-3, with D possibly matching TRBD1 (6 bases). V lost 1 base and J 4 bases, leaving 14 bases between the germline ends. CDR1 and CDR2 (germline): LNHNV, YYDKDF (reference sequence). The CDR3 spans 16 residues. CDR3 in DNA: TGTGCCACCAGCAGAGCCCCGGGACAAGAAGGAAACACCATATATTTT. This translates into CATSRAPGQEGNTIYF.

This chain uses TRBV6-5 with TRBJ2-5; D could derive from TRBD1 or TRBD2 (5 bases each). The CDR3 consists of 13 residues. Trimming cost V 4 bases and J 5 bases, with 11 bases left between them. CDR1 is MNHEY and CDR2 is SVGAGI in the germline V gene. The CDR3 here is CASSFFEGETQYF. As DNA, the CDR3 is TGTGCCAGCAGTTTCTTCGAGGGGGAGACCCAGTACTTC.

The chain carries TRBV3-1 (or the pseudogene TRBV3-2) and TRBJ1-5; TRBD1 aligns across 9 bases. Trimming cost V 1 base and J 4 bases; bases outside gene matches: 2. Germline lookup yields CDR1 LGHDT and CDR2 YNNKEL (reference sequence). The CDR3 consists of 15 residues. The DNA for the CDR3 is TGTGCCAGCAGCCAAGGGGGACAGGGAAATCAGCCCCAGCATTTT. Translated: CASSQGGQGNQPQHF.

This rearrangement joins TRBV5-8 to TRBJ2-6; 8 positions match TRBD1. Germline V gene lookup returns CDR1 SGHTS and CDR2 YDEGEE. Germline trimming cut 4 bases from V and 0 bases from J; bases unmatched to any gene: 9. This CDR3 is built from 18 residues. The CDR3 sequence: CASSLTRTGISGANVLTF. The CDR3 bases are TGTGCCAGCAGCCTTACTCGGACAGGGATCTCTGGGGCCAACGTCCTGACTTTC. Full variable domain (outside the CDR3, taken from reference TRBV5-8 and TRBJ2-6): EAGVTQSPTHLIKTRGQQATLRCSPISGHTSVYWYQQALGLGLQFLLWYDEGEERNRGNFPPRFSGRQFPNYSSELNVNALELEDSALYLCASSLTRTGISGANVLTFGAGSRLTVL.

This chain connects TRBV6-5 to TRBJ1-6; TRBD1 matches 11 bases. Germline assignment: CDR1 MNHEY and CDR2 SVGAGI. The V gene end was trimmed by 6 bases and the J gene end by 9 bases; junction bases not matched to a gene: 7. The CDR3 is 15 residues long. The CDR3 DNA is TGTGCCAGCAGATCCCCCGGGACAGGGGGTTCACCCCTCCACTTT. Translated, it gives CASRSPGTGGSPLHF.

The chain couples TRBV30 to TRBJ2-2, with D uncertain. This CDR3 is built from 11 residues. Germline-derived CDR1 and CDR2 are GTSNPN and SVGIG (reference sequence). V lost 0 bases and J lost 5, with 1 base in between. The CDR3 DNA reads TGTGCCTGGAGTGTGACCGGGGAGCTGTTTTTT. As protein: CAWSVTGELFF.

This sequence joins TRBV6-2 or TRBV6-3 and TRBJ2-2, with TRBD2 matching over 10 bases. Germline V gives CDR1 MNHEY, CDR2 SVGEGT. The length of the CDR3 is 15 residues. V dropped 4 bases and J dropped 5; count of bases not matched to a gene: 4. DNA for the CDR3: TGTGCCAGCAGTTTCAGCGGGAGGGGTACCGGGGAGCTGTTTTTT. It translates to CASSFSGRGTGELFF.

A note on this clone: Other DNA sequences in the sample encode the same CDR3. This chain connects TRBV27 to TRBJ1-5; 9 positions agree with TRBD1. Looked up from germline, CDR1 is MNHEY and CDR2 is SMNVEV (reference sequence). The CDR3 contains 16 residues. V dropped 2 bases and J dropped 6; count of bases not matched to a gene: 8. The DNA of the CDR3 is TGTGCCAGCAGTTTAGTGGGACAGGGTAAAGGTCAGCCCCAGCATTTT. The encoded protein is CASSLVGQGKGQPQHF.

The genes are TRBV3-1 (or the pseudogene TRBV3-2) and TRBJ2-1, with 8 bases fitting TRBD2. The ends lost 0 bases at V and 4 bases at J; junction bases unmatched: 5. This CDR3 spans 16 amino acids. Germline V gene sequence: CDR1 LGHDT, CDR2 YNNKEL (reference sequence). Written as DNA, the CDR3 is TGTGCCAGCAGCCAAGACGCCGGGACTAGATACAATGAGCAGTTCTTC. Protein: CASSQDAGTRYNEQFF.

This clone was counted once. The chain recombines TRBV27 with TRBJ1-6; tentatively, D is TRBD1 (6 bases). V lost 7 bases and J 14 bases, leaving 18 bases between the germline ends. In germline, CDR1 is MNHEY, CDR2 SMNVEV (reference sequence). CDR3 size: 13 residues. The CDR3 is CASKETGRPALHF. The CDR3 DNA is TGTGCCAGCAAGGAGACAGGACGTCCAGCCCTCCACTTT.

The V and J genes are TRBV6-6 and TRBJ1-6, with TRBD1 matching 7 bases. This CDR3 region has 12 residues. V lost 6 bases to trimming and J lost 7 bases; unmatched junction nucleotides: 0. Germline-derived CDR1 and CDR2 are MNHNY and SVGAGI (reference sequence). CDR3 sequence: CASRQGNSPLHF. In nucleotides, the CDR3 is TGTGCCAGCAGACAGGGGAATTCACCCCTCCACTTT.

The rearrangement links TRBV7-9 to TRBJ1-4; 8 bases align to TRBD1. The V segment lost 5 bases and the J segment 8 bases; nucleotides outside the gene matches: 7. Per germline, CDR1 SEHNR and CDR2 FQNEAQ (reference sequence). The CDR3 length is 14 residues. The CDR3 loop is CASSLQGAGEKLFF. CDR3 nucleotide sequence: TGTGCCAGCAGCCTGCAGGGGGCTGGAGAAAAACTGTTTTTT.

The rearrangement uses TRBV7-2 and TRBJ2-1; 11 positions agree with TRBD2. V trimming: 1 base; J trimming: 15 bases; junction bases outside the gene matches: 5. CDR1 is SGHTA, CDR2 FQGNSA, per germline. CDR3 length: 13 amino acids. The CDR3 bases are TGTGCCAGCAGCTTAGAACTAGCGGGAGTACCGTTCTTC. Protein product: CASSLELAGVPFF.

The chain has TRBV7-2 and TRBJ2-7; D is perhaps TRBD1 (6 bases). V was cut by 2 bases and J by 7 bases, with 18 bases left in between. CDR1 and CDR2 (germline): SGHTA, FQGNSA. The CDR3 is 15 residues long. The CDR3 DNA follows: TGTGCCAGCAGCTTAAACAGGGCTCCAGAAGGGGAGCAGTACTTC. Encoded protein: CASSLNRAPEGEQYF.